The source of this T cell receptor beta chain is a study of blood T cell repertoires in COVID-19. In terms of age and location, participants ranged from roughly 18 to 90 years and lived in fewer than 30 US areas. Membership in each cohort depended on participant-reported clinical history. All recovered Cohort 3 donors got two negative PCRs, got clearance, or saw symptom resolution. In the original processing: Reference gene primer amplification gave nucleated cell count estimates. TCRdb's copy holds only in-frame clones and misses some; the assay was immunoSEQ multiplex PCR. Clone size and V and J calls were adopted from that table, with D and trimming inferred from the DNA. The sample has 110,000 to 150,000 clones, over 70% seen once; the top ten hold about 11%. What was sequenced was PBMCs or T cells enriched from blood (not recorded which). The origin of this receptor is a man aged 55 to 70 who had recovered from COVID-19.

The CDR3 region has the DNA TGTGCCAGCAGCTTGACGGGGGTTGTTGAAAAACTGTTTTTT. Its translation is CASSLTGVVEKLFF. The chain uses TRBV5-5 and TRBJ1-4; TRBD1 is a possible D gene (5 bases). From germline, CDR1 is SGHKS and CDR2 YYEKEE (reference sequence). The CDR3 consists of 14 residues. Trimming left V 1 base short and J 7 bases short, with 11 bases between.